In this sample, the clone carrying this T cell receptor beta chain turned up a few times. A junction end diverges from the germline sequence, so it may reflect a read error. This sample stems from a study of cytomegalovirus exposure and HLA in healthy donors. 60 Vbeta and 13 Jbeta primers were used in PCR. The method was immunoSEQ multiplex PCR; TCRdb's version includes in-frame clones alone and lacks a portion of them. The table records roughly 200,000 clones, approximately 78% of them present only once. The germline gives CDR1 PRHDT, CDR2 FYEKMQ (reference sequence). This CDR3 has 17 residues. Input material: PBMCs. The TCR sequence derives from a middle-aged woman in good health and CMV-seronegative. The rearrangement uses TRBV13 and TRBJ2-5; 12 nucleotides align to TRBD2. CDR3 loop: CASSVGALAGGGETQYF. The CDR3, as DNA: TGTGCCAGCAGCGTAGGGGCACTAGCGGGAGGCGGGGAGACCCAGTACTTC.